A selection of T cell receptor beta chains follows, all from one sample in a study of fetal regulatory T cell absence and autoimmunity. Data came from immunoSEQ multiplex PCR; TCRdb stores just in-frame clones and leaves some out. Of around 100,000 clones listed, about 78% are singletons. The sequenced material came from pancreas tissue. The source is a male donor with IPEX syndrome. Both conserved end residues are part of each CDR3.

TRBV30	TRBJ2-7	CAWSRGYEQYF
TRBV19	TRBJ2-7	CASSMEWGYEQYF
TRBV19	TRBJ1-5	CASSIRGIGVGPQHF
TRBV7-9	TRBJ2-7	CASSLPPSGSGRSYEQYF
TRBV9	TRBJ2-1	CASSPQYGTSGGANEQFF
TRBV5-8	TRBJ2-3	CASSLQFEGWETDTQYF
TRBV5-1	TRBJ1-3	CASSLDRVSGNTIYF
TRBV20-1	TRBJ1-1	CSAVGGTEAFF
TRBV5-6	TRBJ1-3	CASRRQTGGKNTIYF
TRBV11-2	TRBJ1-1	CASSLQNTEAFF
TRBV11-2	TRBJ2-1	CASSFRGRYNEQFF
TRBV7-2	TRBJ2-2	CASSSLPRRWSGELFF
TRBV6-4	TRBJ2-1	CASSSGLAEAPYNEQFF
TRBV5-4	TRBJ2-3	CASSRGDLTDTQYF
TRBV7-6	TRBJ2-1	CASSPGLAGRYNEQFF
TRBV5-4	TRBJ1-4	CASSWDRVYEKLFF
TRBV5-8	TRBJ1-5	CASSLAGGQPQHF
TRBV27	TRBJ1-6	CASRPSGPYNSPLHF
TRBV5-6	TRBJ1-2	CASSLGTGGFGYTF
TRBV4-3	TRBJ1-2	CASSLHSFQGNYGYTF
TRBV27	TRBJ2-3	CASSPDRVGVTDTQYF
TRBV25-1	TRBJ1-2	CASSDSQQAYGYTF
TRBV9	TRBJ1-2	CASSSQMRGTGSNYGYTF
TRBV4-2	TRBJ2-3	CASSQNGGTSTDTQYF
TRBV5-4	TRBJ2-1	CASSLAPILEQFF
TRBV7-9	TRBJ1-2	CASSLGARGDGYTF
TRBV6-5	TRBJ1-2	CASSLGGQGYTF
TRBV5-1	TRBJ2-5	CASSPGQGGETQYF
TRBV11-2	TRBJ2-3	CASGWGGTDTQYF
TRBV6-1	TRBJ1-1	CASSEVVGGTEAFF
TRBV9	TRBJ2-5	CASSVDPGLAVQETQYF
TRBV4-1	TRBJ1-5	CASSQGQGAQPQHF
TRBV25-1	TRBJ2-5	CASSPLTGPGEETQYF
TRBV7-2	TRBJ1-3	CASSLQSGNTIYF
TRBV30	TRBJ2-5	CAWTSQGHETQYF
TRBV18	TRBJ2-2	CASSPRTRRNTGELFF
TRBV5-1	TRBJ2-3	CASSLVAGADTQYF
TRBV5-1	TRBJ2-7	CASSWDNSYEQYF
TRBV11-2	TRBJ1-1	CASSPNTEAFF
TRBV6-1	TRBJ2-7	CASSEGLAGVHEQYF
TRBV11-3	TRBJ2-1	CASSSRDLHYNEQFF
TRBV30	TRBJ2-5	CAWSVYAWIQYF
TRBV21-1	TRBJ2-7	CASSKSGRTSGSRYEQYF
TRBV11-3	TRBJ1-4	CASSLDPGTGPFF
TRBV30	TRBJ2-7	CAWSDTYEQYF
TRBV11-2	TRBJ2-5	CASSPGTRQETQYF
TRBV7-9	TRBJ1-5	CASSSGQGNQPQHF
TRBV7-9	TRBJ2-5	CASSLVGLAGSQETQYF